The 13 T cell receptor beta chains presented below share a single source sample, sequenced in a study of control samples from healthy donors and cancer patients. The data were produced by immunoSEQ multiplex PCR, yet TCRdb's version contains in-frame clones alone and is incomplete. The repertoire includes around 140,000 clones, about nine tenths of them detected once, and less than 6% sits in the top ten. The sample was blood. Receptor source: a man aged 18 to 29 in good health.

On this clone itself: Since the CDR3 does not end with the conserved phenylalanine or tryptophan, this likely comes from a read error. No DNA is shown, since the ends of the CDR3 on it are uncertain; the CDR3 is the one TCRdb lists. This chain links TRBV3-1 (or the pseudogene TRBV3-2) with TRBJ1-2; the table's D call, TRBD1, has no DNA check behind it. From germline, CDR1 is LGHDT and CDR2 YNNKEL (reference sequence). A total of 13 residues make up the CDR3, ends included. CDR3 residues: CASSQGGHSTLTV.

This clone was seen a handful of times. The rearrangement joins TRBV4-1 to TRBJ1-5; 7 bases agree with TRBD1. Losses at the gene ends were 1 base for V and 2 bases for J; bases not matched to a gene: 11. The CDR3 covers 18 residues. Germline V gene data show CDR1 as MGHRA and CDR2 as YSYEKL. In DNA form, the CDR3 reads TGCGCCAGCAGCCAAGCCTACCTAGGGGGCTTAGGCAATCAGCCCCAGCATTTT. Encoded protein: CASSQAYLGGLGNQPQHF.

V is TRBV10-1 and J is TRBJ1-3, with TRBD1 matching over 8 bases. The length of the CDR3 is 15 residues. The germline gives CDR1 WNHNN, CDR2 SYGVQD (reference sequence). The J segment lost 0 bases and the V segment lost 6 bases, leaving 4 bases of the junction unmatched. The CDR3, as DNA: TGCGCCAGCAGCGCAGGGACAGGCTCTGGAAACACCATATATTTT. Translating it yields CASSAGTGSGNTIYF.

This chain connects TRBV7-9 to TRBJ1-1, with 7 nucleotides matching TRBD1. The CDR3 is made up of 14 amino acids. Unmatched junction bases numbered 3, after V lost 4 bases and J lost 1 base. Germline CDR1 is SEHNR and CDR2 is FQNEAQ (reference sequence). The CDR3 sequence is CASSSWTGNTEAFF. As DNA, the CDR3 is TGTGCCAGCAGCTCCTGGACAGGGAACACTGAAGCTTTCTTT.

This chain links TRBV6-5 with TRBJ1-6, with D unresolved. V gave up 6 bases and J gave up 7 bases, with 10 bases separating them. The CDR3 has 13 amino acids. Germline loops: CDR1 MNHEY, CDR2 SVGAGI. CDR3 sequence reads: CASREGKNSPLHF. The DNA for the CDR3 is TGTGCCAGCAGAGAGGGTAAGAATTCACCCCTCCACTTT.

The rearrangement links TRBV19 to TRBJ1-4; no reliable D call. The germline V gene encodes CDR1 LNHDA and CDR2 SQIVND (reference sequence). This CDR3 region has 15 residues. Trimming left V 3 bases short and J 3 bases short, with 11 bases between. The chain's CDR3 is CASSIWEDPNEKLFF. CDR3 DNA sequence: TGTGCCAGTAGTATTTGGGAGGACCCTAATGAAAAACTGTTTTTT.

Only a few counts were recorded for this clone. J is TRBJ2-7 and V is TRBV7-9, with 12 positions matching TRBD1. The V gene's germline CDR1 is SEHNR and CDR2 FQNEAQ (reference sequence). The CDR3 totals 16 residues. With 0 bases clipped from V and 4 bases from J, the junction kept 4 bases outside the gene matches. The CDR3 sequence is CASSLAPGQGAYEQYF. The CDR3 DNA is TGTGCCAGCAGCTTAGCCCCGGGACAGGGGGCTTACGAGCAGTACTTC.

This chain uses TRBV7-9 with TRBJ1-4; no definite D call. The CDR3 consists of 11 residues. Trimming took 7 bases from V and 8 from J, leaving 8 bases between them. CDR1 and CDR2 from the germline V gene are SEHNR and FQNEAQ (reference sequence). The CDR3 DNA follows: TGTGCCAGCATCATAGGAGAAAAACTGTTTTTT. It is translated as CASIIGEKLFF. The full variable domain, completed using reference TRBV7-9 and TRBJ1-4, is DTGVSQNPRHKITKRGQNVTFRCDPISEHNRLYWYRQTLGQGPEFLTYFQNEAQLEKSRLLSDRFSAERPKGSFSTLEIQRTEQGDSAMYLCASIIGEKLFFGSGTQLSVL.

The rearrangement joins TRBV3-1 (or the pseudogene TRBV3-2) to TRBJ1-2; D ambiguous. The CDR3 runs 12 residues. Trimming took off 0 bases at V and 7 bases at J, with 6 bases between the two ends. Germline V CDR1 and CDR2: LGHDT, YNNKEL (reference sequence). CDR3 loop: CASSQDIGGYTF. The CDR3, as DNA: TGTGCCAGCAGCCAAGATATCGGTGGCTACACCTTC.

V usage is TRBV16 and J usage is TRBJ1-2; tentative D call: TRBD1 (6 bases). The length of the CDR3 is 14 residues. Trimming shortened V by 4 bases and J by 6 bases, and 15 bases separated the two germline ends. The germline V gene has CDR1 KGHSY and CDR2 FQNENV. The CDR3 here is CASSPGAGGDGYTF. The CDR3 DNA follows: TGTGCCAGCAGCCCCGGTGCGGGGGGCGATGGCTACACCTTC.

In regard to this clone: Other DNA sequences from this sample encode an identical CDR3 as well. The CDR3 nucleotides are TGTGCCAGCAGCCAAGGAGTAGCGGGGGGGCAGGGGGAGACCCAGTACTTC. Protein sequence: CASSQGVAGGQGETQYF. V and J are TRBV3-1 (or the pseudogene TRBV3-2) and TRBJ2-5; 11 bases match TRBD2. V shed 1 base and J 5 bases; nucleotides not matched to a gene: 9. The germline V gene has CDR1 LGHDT and CDR2 YNNKEL (reference sequence). The CDR3 has 17 residues.

This chain joins TRBV9 and TRBJ2-1; D perhaps matches TRBD2 (7 bases). Trimming left V 0 bases short and J 5 bases short, with 9 bases between. The germline CDR1 and CDR2 sequences are SGDLS and YYNGEE. The CDR3 sequence is 14 residues long. CDR3 nucleotide sequence: TGTGCCAGCAGCGTAGTGGGGGGGCACAATGAGCAGTTCTTC. It codes for CASSVVGGHNEQFF.

This clone was counted a single time. V is TRBV18 and J is TRBJ1-2, with no clear D. The CDR3 runs to 14 residues. Germline V gives CDR1 KGHSH, CDR2 LQKENI. The V end was cut by 3 bases, the J end by 5 bases, with 13 bases between. CDR3 residues: CASSPLTTPYGYTF. The DNA of the CDR3 is TGTGCCAGCTCACCGCTCACTACACCTTATGGCTACACCTTC. Full variable domain (outside the CDR3, taken from reference TRBV18 and TRBJ1-2): NAGVMQNPRHLVRRRGQEARLRCSPMKGHSHVYWYRQLPEEGLKFMVYLQKENIIDESGMPKERFSAEFPKEGPSILRIQQVVRGDSAAYFCASSPLTTPYGYTFGSGTRLTVV.